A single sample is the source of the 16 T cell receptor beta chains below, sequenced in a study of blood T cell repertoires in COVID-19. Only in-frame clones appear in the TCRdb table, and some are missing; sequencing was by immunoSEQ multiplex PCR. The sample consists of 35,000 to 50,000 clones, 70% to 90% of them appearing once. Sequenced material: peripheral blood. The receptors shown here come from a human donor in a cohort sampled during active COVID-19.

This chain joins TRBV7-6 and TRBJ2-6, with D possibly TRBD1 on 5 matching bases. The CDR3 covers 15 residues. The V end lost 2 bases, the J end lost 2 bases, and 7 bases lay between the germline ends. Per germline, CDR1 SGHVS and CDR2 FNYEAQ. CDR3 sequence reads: CASSLSGTGANVLTF. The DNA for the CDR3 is TGTGCCAGCAGCTTATCAGGGACTGGGGCCAACGTCCTGACTTTC.

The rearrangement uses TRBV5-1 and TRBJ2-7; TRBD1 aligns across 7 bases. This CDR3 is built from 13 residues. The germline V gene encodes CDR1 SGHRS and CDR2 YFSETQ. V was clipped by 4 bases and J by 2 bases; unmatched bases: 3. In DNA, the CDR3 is TGCGCCAGCAGCCCGGGACAGACCTACGAGCAGTACTTC. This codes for CASSPGQTYEQYF. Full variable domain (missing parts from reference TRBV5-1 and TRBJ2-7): KAGVTQTPRYLIKTRGQQVTLSCSPISGHRSVSWYQQTPGQGLQFLFEYFSETQRNKGNFPGRFSGRQFSNSRSEMNVSTLELGDSALYLCASSPGQTYEQYFGPGTRLTVT.

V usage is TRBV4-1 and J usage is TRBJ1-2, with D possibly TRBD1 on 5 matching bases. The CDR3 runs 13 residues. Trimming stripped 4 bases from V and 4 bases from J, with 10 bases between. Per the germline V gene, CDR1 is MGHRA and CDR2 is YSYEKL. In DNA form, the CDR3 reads TGCGCCAGCAGCCCCTCCGACAGCTATGGCTACACCTTC. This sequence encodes CASSPSDSYGYTF.

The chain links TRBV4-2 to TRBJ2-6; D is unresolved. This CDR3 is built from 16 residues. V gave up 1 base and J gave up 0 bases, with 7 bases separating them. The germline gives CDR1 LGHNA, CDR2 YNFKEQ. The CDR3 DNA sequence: TGTGCCAGCAGCCAAGCGGCAGGCTCTGGGGCCAACGTCCTGACTTTC. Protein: CASSQAAGSGANVLTF.

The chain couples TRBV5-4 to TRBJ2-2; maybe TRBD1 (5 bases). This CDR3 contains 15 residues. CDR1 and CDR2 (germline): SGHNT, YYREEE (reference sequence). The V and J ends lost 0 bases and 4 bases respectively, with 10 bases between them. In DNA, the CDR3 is TGTGCCAGCAGCTTGGGGGCAGGGCCCACCGGGGAGCTGTTTTTT. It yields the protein CASSLGAGPTGELFF.

In nucleotides, the CDR3 is TGTGCCAGCAGCTTACACAAAACTGAAGCTTTCTTT. Amino acid sequence: CASSLHKTEAFF. The rearrangement joins TRBV6-6 to TRBJ1-1, with D unclear. Germline V gene lookup returns CDR1 MNHNY and CDR2 SVGAGI (reference sequence). The CDR3 runs to 12 residues. Between the trimmed V and J ends, which lost 6 bases and 5 bases, there was a span of 10 bases.

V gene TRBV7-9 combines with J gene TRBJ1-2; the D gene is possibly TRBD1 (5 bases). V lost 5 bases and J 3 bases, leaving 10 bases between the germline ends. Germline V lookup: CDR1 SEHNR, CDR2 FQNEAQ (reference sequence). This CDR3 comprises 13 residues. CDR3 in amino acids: CASSEGAYYGYTF. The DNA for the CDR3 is TGTGCCAGCAGCGAAGGGGCGTACTATGGCTACACCTTC.

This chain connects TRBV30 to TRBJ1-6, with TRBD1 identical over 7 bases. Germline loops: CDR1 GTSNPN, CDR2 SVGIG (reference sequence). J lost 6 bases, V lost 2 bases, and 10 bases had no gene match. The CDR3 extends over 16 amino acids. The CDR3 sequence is CAWSRSTGQSNSPLHF. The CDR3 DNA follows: TGTGCCTGGAGTAGGTCCACGGGACAGTCTAATTCACCCCTCCACTTT.

The CDR3 spells CSVPGQGKVEQYF. In DNA, the CDR3 is TGCAGCGTCCCGGGACAGGGTAAGGTCGAGCAGTACTTC. The chain links TRBV29-1 to TRBJ2-7; TRBD1 aligns across 9 bases. This CDR3 comprises 13 residues. Germline V gene data show CDR1 as SQVTM and CDR2 as ANQGSEA. Trimming at V came to 6 bases and at J to 6 bases, leaving 9 bases not matched to a gene.

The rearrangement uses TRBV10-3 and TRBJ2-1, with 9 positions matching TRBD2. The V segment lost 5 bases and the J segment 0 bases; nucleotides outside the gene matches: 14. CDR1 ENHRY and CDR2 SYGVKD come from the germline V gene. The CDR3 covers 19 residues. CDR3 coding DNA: TGTGCCATCAGTTCTGGGGGAGCGGGGGGCGGGAGCTCCTACAATGAGCAGTTCTTC. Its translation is CAISSGGAGGGSSYNEQFF.

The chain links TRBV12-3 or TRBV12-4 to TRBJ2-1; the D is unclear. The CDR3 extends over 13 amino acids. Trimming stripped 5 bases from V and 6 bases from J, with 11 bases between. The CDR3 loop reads CASSPGVPNEQFF. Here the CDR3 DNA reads TGTGCCAGCAGTCCGGGTGTCCCCAATGAGCAGTTCTTC.

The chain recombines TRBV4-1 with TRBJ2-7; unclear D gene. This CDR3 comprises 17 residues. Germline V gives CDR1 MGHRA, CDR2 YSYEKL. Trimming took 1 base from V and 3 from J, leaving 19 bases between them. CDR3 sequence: CASSQVNRQRALYEQYF. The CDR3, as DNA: TGCGCCAGCAGCCAAGTGAATCGACAACGCGCCCTCTACGAGCAGTACTTC.

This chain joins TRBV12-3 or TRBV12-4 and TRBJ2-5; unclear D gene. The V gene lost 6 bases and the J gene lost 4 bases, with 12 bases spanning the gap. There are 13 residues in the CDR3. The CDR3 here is CASRSPGGETQYF. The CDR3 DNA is TGTGCCAGCAGGTCCCCCGGCGGAGAGACCCAGTACTTC.

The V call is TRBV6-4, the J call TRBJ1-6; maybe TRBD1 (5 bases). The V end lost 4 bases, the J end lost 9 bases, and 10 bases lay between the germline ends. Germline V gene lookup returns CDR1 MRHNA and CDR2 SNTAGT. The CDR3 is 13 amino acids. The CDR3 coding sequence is TGTGCCAGCAGTGGGGGGGTAGGTTCACCCCTCCACTTT. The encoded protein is CASSGGVGSPLHF.

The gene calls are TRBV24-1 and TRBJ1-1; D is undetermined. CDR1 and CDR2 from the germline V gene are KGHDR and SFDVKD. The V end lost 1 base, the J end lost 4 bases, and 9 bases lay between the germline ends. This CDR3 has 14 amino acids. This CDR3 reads CATSDFRTGTEAFF. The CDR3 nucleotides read TGTGCCACCAGTGATTTCCGAACCGGCACTGAAGCTTTCTTT.

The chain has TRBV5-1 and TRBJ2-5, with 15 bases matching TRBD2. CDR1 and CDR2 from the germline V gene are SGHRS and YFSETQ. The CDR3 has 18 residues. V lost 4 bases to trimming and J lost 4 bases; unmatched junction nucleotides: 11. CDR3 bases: TGCGCCAGCAGCCGGAGAGGGACTAGCGGGGGGCCGCGAGAGACCCAGTACTTC. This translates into CASSRRGTSGGPRETQYF.